This TCR beta chain appears in the sequencing data of a study of cytomegalovirus exposure and HLA in healthy donors. The primer mix had 60 Vbeta and 13 Jbeta primers. This table comes from immunoSEQ multiplex PCR, and its TCRdb copy is limited to in-frame clones, with some not included. The sample lists some 140,000 clones; 70% to 80% were seen once. Whereas donors were nominally healthy upon sampling, unrecorded immune exposures were probable. The CDR3 sequence is 15 residues long. The germline CDR1 and CDR2 sequences are SGDLS and YYNGEE. Unmatched junction bases numbered 3, after V lost 3 bases and J lost 2 bases.

The sequence was collected from a man aged 25-40 years in good health and CMV-seropositive. V is TRBV9 and J is TRBJ2-1; 9 nucleotides line up with TRBD1. Material for sequencing was PBMCs. Here the CDR3 DNA reads TGTGCCAGCAGCGCCGACAGGGGGACCTACAATGAGCAGTTCTTC. Its translation: CASSADRGTYNEQFF.